This section outlines one T cell receptor beta chain sequence together with its context. CDR3 length equals 14 residues. Germline values: CDR1 MGHRA, CDR2 YSYEKL. V lost 1 base to trimming and J lost 6 bases, with 13 bases between them. Random-hexamer reverse transcription was applied to roughly 0.5 to 1 ug RNA. Via MiXCR, TCRdb re-called the immunoSEQ multiplex PCR reads, giving one row per CDR3 protein. The data contain about 110,000 distinct CDR3 sequences, less than 95% of them singletons. The sample originates from a study of CD8 T cells in Susac syndrome. Study-wide background: Each patient with Susac syndrome, at the time of blood draw, was therapy-naive, on corticosteroids, or on intravenous immunoglobulin alone.

This TCR derives from a human donor with Susac syndrome. The rearrangement joins TRBV4-1 to TRBJ2-7; D not resolved. The source material was CD8+ T cells from PBMCs. The CDR3 DNA reads as TGCGCCAGCAGCCAAGGGGAAGTGTGGGGCGAGCAGTACTTC. Amino acid sequence: CASSQGEVWGEQYF.